A single sample is the source of the 16 T cell receptor beta chains below, sequenced in a study of blood T cell repertoires in COVID-19. Assay: immunoSEQ multiplex PCR; the TCRdb copy retains only in-frame clones and omits some. The table records about 310,000 clones, more than 75% of them present only once. The specimen was peripheral blood. These receptors were obtained from a man over 45 with active or convalescent COVID-19.

The gene calls are TRBV7-9 and TRBJ2-7, with 7 positions matching TRBD1. Germline-derived CDR1 and CDR2 are SEHNR and FQNEAQ (reference sequence). The CDR3 spans 14 residues. The J segment lost 1 base and the V segment lost 5 bases, leaving 5 bases of the junction unmatched. The CDR3 is CASSPPTGSYEQYF. For the CDR3, the DNA is TGTGCCAGCAGCCCACCGACAGGGTCCTACGAGCAGTACTTC.

This chain joins TRBV2 and TRBJ2-7; 9 bases align to TRBD2. Per the germline V gene, CDR1 is SNHLY and CDR2 is FYNNEI. The length of the CDR3 is 15 residues. After removal of 6 bases from V and 0 bases from J, the junction contained 6 bases not matched to a gene. This chain's CDR3 is CASRRTSDLSYEQYF. CDR3 nucleotide sequence: TGTGCCAGCAGACGGACTAGCGATCTCTCCTACGAGCAGTACTTC.

The rearrangement uses TRBV6-5 and TRBJ2-1; no firm D call. From germline, CDR1 is MNHEY and CDR2 SVGAGI. V lost 6 bases and J lost 0, with 12 bases in between. CDR3 length: 15 residues. DNA of the CDR3: TGTGCCAGCAGCCGCACAGATTACTCCTACAATGAGCAGTTCTTC. Translation: CASSRTDYSYNEQFF.

V gene TRBV24-1 combines with J gene TRBJ2-4; D gene unclear. Trimming took off 4 bases at V and 9 bases at J, with 15 bases between the two ends. Germline-derived CDR1 and CDR2 are KGHDR and SFDVKD. This CDR3 has 14 residues. Here the CDR3 DNA reads TGTGCCACCAGTGACCCTACTTCCCCAGGCATTCAGTACTTC. This codes for CATSDPTSPGIQYF.

This clone was counted once. The chain has TRBV3-1 (or the pseudogene TRBV3-2) and TRBJ2-2, with 12 nucleotides matching TRBD1. Losses at the gene ends were 4 bases for V and 3 bases for J; bases not matched to a gene: 3. The CDR3 loop spans 16 amino acids. CDR1 is LGHDT and CDR2 is YNNKEL in the germline V gene (reference sequence). The chain's CDR3 is CASSLGQGAYTGELFF. In nucleotides, the CDR3 is TGTGCCAGCAGCCTGGGACAGGGGGCTTACACCGGGGAGCTGTTTTTT.

J is TRBJ1-2 and V is TRBV12-3 or TRBV12-4; 10 bases are a match to TRBD1. The junction had 6 bases not matched to a gene; V was cut back by 6 bases and J by 8 bases. The CDR3 contains 13 residues. DNA for the CDR3: TGTGCCAGCAGAAGACAGGGGGCATGGGGCTACACCTTC. Its translation is CASRRQGAWGYTF.

The V call is TRBV9, the J call TRBJ2-1; 7 nucleotides agree with TRBD2. The germline gives CDR1 SGDLS, CDR2 YYNGEE. The CDR3 totals 15 residues. Trimming removed 3 bases from V and 0 bases from J; junction bases left unmatched: 3. The CDR3 is CASSGERGSYNEQFF. The CDR3, as DNA: TGTGCCAGCAGCGGGGAGCGGGGCTCCTACAATGAGCAGTTCTTC.

This chain uses TRBV30 with TRBJ1-2; D unclear. The germline V gene has CDR1 GTSNPN and CDR2 SVGIG (reference sequence). The CDR3 sequence is 12 residues long. V was cut by 3 bases and J by 1 base, with 6 bases left in between. The chain's CDR3 is CAWSPGNYGYTF. The CDR3 coding sequence is TGTGCCTGGAGCCCGGGTAACTATGGCTACACCTTC. The full variable domain, rest sourced from reference TRBV30 and TRBJ1-2, is SQTIHQWPATLVQPVGSPLSLECTVEGTSNPNLYWYRQAAGRGLQLLFYSVGIGQISSEVPQNLSASRPQDRQFILSSKKLLLSDSGFYLCAWSPGNYGYTFGSGTRLTVV.

V and J are TRBV7-8 and TRBJ1-5; possibly TRBD1 for D (5 bases). This CDR3 is built from 18 residues. The germline V and J ends were trimmed by 0 bases and 1 base, with 16 bases remaining between them. CDR1 and CDR2 from the germline V gene are SGHVS and FQNEAQ. This CDR3 reads CASSLAPGGLGSNQPQHF. The CDR3 nucleotides are TGTGCCAGCAGCTTAGCGCCGGGGGGACTAGGGAGCAATCAGCCCCAGCATTTT.

This rearrangement joins TRBV11-2 to TRBJ2-7; possible D gene TRBD1, 7 bases. Per the germline V gene, CDR1 is SGHAT and CDR2 is FQNNGV. Deletions cut 5 bases from V and 0 bases from J, with 14 bases between. The CDR3 is 15 amino acids. CDR3 residues: CASSPRGAGSYEQYF. Here the CDR3 DNA reads TGTGCCAGCAGCCCCAGGGGGGCGGGCTCCTACGAGCAGTACTTC.

This chain connects TRBV6-5 to TRBJ2-5; D is perhaps TRBD2 (5 bases). V lost 6 bases and J 7 bases, leaving 15 bases between the germline ends. From germline, CDR1 is MNHEY and CDR2 SVGAGI. This CDR3 is 13 amino acids long. The CDR3 reads CASSEEVFGTQYF. CDR3 nucleotide sequence: TGTGCCAGCAGCGAGGAGGTCTTTGGGACCCAGTACTTC.

This clone came up once. This chain joins TRBV18 and TRBJ1-5; no firm D call. This CDR3 contains 13 residues. Trimming pared 5 bases from V and 5 bases from J, leaving 10 bases between. Germline V gene lookup returns CDR1 KGHSH and CDR2 LQKENI. The CDR3 reads CASSSIGDQPQHF. In DNA form, the CDR3 reads TGTGCCAGCTCATCTATCGGTGATCAGCCCCAGCATTTT.

This clone was recorded a few times. The chain employs TRBV15 and TRBJ1-1; D possibly corresponds to TRBD1 (5 bases). The CDR3 totals 17 residues. CDR1 is LNHNV and CDR2 is YYDKDF in the germline V gene (reference sequence). V was shortened by 0 bases and J by 1 base, with 15 bases between the two germline ends. The CDR3 nucleotides read TGTGCCACCAGCAGAGATTATCCGGGGGGAGCGAACACTGAAGCTTTCTTT. Amino acid sequence: CATSRDYPGGANTEAFF.

J is TRBJ2-7 and V is TRBV28; possible D gene TRBD1, 7 bases. CDR3 length equals 14 residues. Between the trimmed V and J ends, which lost 6 bases and 2 bases, there was a span of 14 bases. CDR1 is MDHEN and CDR2 is SYDVKM in the germline V gene. The CDR3 protein is CASRGGQSAYEQYF. The CDR3 DNA reads as TGTGCCAGCAGGGGGGGACAGTCTGCCTACGAGCAGTACTTC.

The count of this clone is one. The chain joins TRBV24-1 to TRBJ2-7, with D unclear. Germline CDR1 reads KGHDR; CDR2 reads SFDVKD. The germline V and J ends were trimmed by 9 bases and 0 bases, with 5 bases remaining between them. The CDR3 runs 11 residues. Written as DNA, the CDR3 is TGTGCCACCGGCAGCTCCTACGAGCAGTACTTC. Residues: CATGSSYEQYF.

The CDR3 DNA is TGTGCCAGCAGCAAAGGGGGATGGACAGGGGTGCACAATGAGCAGTTCTTC. Translated, it gives CASSKGGWTGVHNEQFF. The chain has TRBV21-1 and TRBJ2-1; TRBD1 is taken as the D call from the table, unchecked against the DNA. TRBV21-1 is shown as a pseudogene. CDR3 length: 17 residues.